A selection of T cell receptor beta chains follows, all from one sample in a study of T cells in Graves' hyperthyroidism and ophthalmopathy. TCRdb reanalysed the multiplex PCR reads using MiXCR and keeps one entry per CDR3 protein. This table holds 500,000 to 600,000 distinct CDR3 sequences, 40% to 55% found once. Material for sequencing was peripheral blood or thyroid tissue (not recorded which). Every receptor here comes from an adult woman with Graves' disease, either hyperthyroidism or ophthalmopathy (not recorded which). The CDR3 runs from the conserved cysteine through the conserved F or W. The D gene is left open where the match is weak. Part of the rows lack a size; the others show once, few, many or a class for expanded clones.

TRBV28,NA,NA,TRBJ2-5,TGTGCCAGCAGTTTATTCAGGCAACGAAGGGGAGAGACCCAGTACTTC,CASSLFRQRRGETQYF
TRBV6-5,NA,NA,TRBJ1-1,TGTGCCAGTATCCTAAGGTCTGAAGCTTTCTTT,CASILRSEAFF
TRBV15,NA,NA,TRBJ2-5,TGTGCCACCAGCAGTCCCCGTCGCGGAGAGACCCAGTACTTC,CATSSPRRGETQYF
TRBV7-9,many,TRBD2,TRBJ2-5,TGTGCCAGCAGCCTCAGCGGGAGGAGAGGGGAGACCCAGTACTTC,CASSLSGRRGETQYF
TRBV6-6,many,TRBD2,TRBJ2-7,TGTGCCTGCATGGGTGGCGGGAGGGTAAACGAGCAGTACTTC,CACMGGGRVNEQYF
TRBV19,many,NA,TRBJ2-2,TGTGCCAGTAGTATAAGTCGCACCGGGGAGCTGTTTTTT,CASSISRTGELFF
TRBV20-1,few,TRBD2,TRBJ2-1,TGCAGTGCTAGAGATCCTAGCGGGAGCTCCTGCGAGCAGTTCTTC,CSARDPSGSSCEQFF
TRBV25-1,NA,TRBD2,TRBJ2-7,TGTGCCAGCAGTGAATGGGCTAGAGACCTGTTAAAAGCGGGAGATACCTACGAGCAGTACTTC,CASSEWARDLLKAGDTYEQYF
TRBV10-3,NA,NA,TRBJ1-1,TGTGCCATCAGCGCCGTGGGGGGGCCGGGAAACACTGAAGCTTTCTTT,CAISAVGGPGNTEAFF
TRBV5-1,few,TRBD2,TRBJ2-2,TGCGCCAGCAGACCGGGACTAGCGGGGCGATGGAACACCGGGGAGCTGTTTTTT,CASRPGLAGRWNTGELFF
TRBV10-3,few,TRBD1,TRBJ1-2,TGTGCCATCGGGGGACAGGGCTCCACTAACTATGGCTACACCTTC,CAIGGQGSTNYGYTF
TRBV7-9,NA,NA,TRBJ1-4,TGTGCCAGCAGTGAAAATTACAATAATGAAAAACTGTTTTTT,CASSENYNNEKLFF
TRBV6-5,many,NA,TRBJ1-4,TGTGCCAGCAGTTACTCGAAAACTAATGAAAAACTGTTTTTT,CASSYSKTNEKLFF
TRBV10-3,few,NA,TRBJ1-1,TGTGCCGTCGGTAGCCTAAATTCAGCTTTCTTT,CAVGSLNSAFF
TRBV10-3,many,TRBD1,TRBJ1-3,TGTGCCACAGGACAGGGCCGATCTGGAAACACCATATATTTT,CATGQGRSGNTIYF
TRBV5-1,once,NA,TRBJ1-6,TGCGCCAGCAGCCCGGACCCAGTTTCACCCCTCCACTTT,CASSPDPVSPLHF
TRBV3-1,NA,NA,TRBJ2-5,TGTGCCAGCAGCCAAGAAGAAGTCAGAATCAGGGCCTCCCAAGAGACCCAGTACTTC,CASSQEEVRIRASQETQYF